The 28 T cell receptor beta chains given below trace back to one sample, sequenced in a study of blood T cell repertoires in COVID-19 (dated by TCRdb to 2019 to 2021). The library relied on the immunoSEQ multiplex PCR assay. This immuneACCESS table, as held by TCRdb, lists in-frame sequences with V and J called but not all clones. Of the missing ones, under half trace to an unresolved V gene in checked studies; the others have no known cause. Counted in this sample were about 43,000 clones; approximately 90% of them appeared once. Clones ranked in the top ten supply approximately 4.9% of the sample. Sequencing was done on a sample of peripheral blood. These receptors were taken from a human donor in a cohort sampled during active COVID-19.

The chain combines TRBV7-3 with TRBJ2-7; D is possibly TRBD1 (6 bases). There are 15 residues in the CDR3. Germline loops: CDR1 SGHTA, CDR2 FQGTGA. V was clipped by 8 bases and J by 2 bases, with 19 bases between them. CDR3 in amino acids: CASAVGAGDTYEQYF. The CDR3 DNA is TGTGCCAGCGCCGTTGGAGCAGGGGACACCTACGAGCAGTACTTC. The full variable domain, in which reference TRBV7-3 and TRBJ2-7 provide the parts outside the CDR3, is GAGVSQTPSNKVTEKGKYVELRCDPISGHTALYWYRQSLGQGPEFLIYFQGTGAADDSGLPNDRFFAVRPEGSVSTLKIQRTERGDSAVYLCASAVGAGDTYEQYFGPGTRLTVT.

The rearrangement links TRBV12-3 or TRBV12-4 to TRBJ2-1; 7 bases align to TRBD2. The CDR3 is 13 amino acids. V was clipped by 7 bases and J by 7 bases; unmatched bases: 7. The CDR3 DNA sequence: TGTGCCAGCACTATTGAGGGAGGGAATGAGCAGTTCTTC. Its protein product is CASTIEGGNEQFF.

The rearrangement uses TRBV19 and TRBJ2-1, with 9 bases identical to TRBD2. The V and J ends lost 3 bases and 4 bases, in that order; junction bases with no gene match: 7. This CDR3 comprises 16 residues. Germline loops: CDR1 LNHDA, CDR2 SQIVND (reference sequence). CDR3 in DNA: TGTGCCAGTAGTATGGCGGCGGGAGGGACGTACAATGAGCAGTTCTTC. It codes for CASSMAAGGTYNEQFF.

In the case of this clone: One end of the junction varies from germline; a read error may be responsible. This chain uses TRBV7-7 with TRBJ2-1; 7 bases are a match to TRBD1. Germline values: CDR1 SSHAT, CDR2 FNYEAQ (reference sequence). The CDR3 extends over 15 amino acids. Here the CDR3 DNA reads TGTGCTAGCAGCTTAGAGGGGGCGGGCGGGCATGAGCAGTTCTTC. The encoded protein is CASSLEGAGGHEQFF.

V usage is TRBV4-1 and J usage is TRBJ2-2; TRBD2 agrees at 14 bases. From germline, CDR1 is MGHRA and CDR2 YSYEKL. The ends lost 10 bases at V and 7 bases at J; junction bases unmatched: 8. This CDR3 contains 15 residues. The CDR3 here is CATRLAGGPDGELFF. The CDR3 bases are TGCGCCACGAGACTAGCGGGAGGGCCGGACGGGGAGCTGTTTTTT.

This chain connects TRBV28 to TRBJ1-5; TRBD1 might be the D (5 bases). Between the trimmed V and J ends, which lost 8 bases and 2 bases, there was a span of 16 bases. This CDR3 region has 15 residues. Per germline, CDR1 MDHEN and CDR2 SYDVKM. CDR3: CASCLRGGGNQPQHF. In DNA form, the CDR3 reads TGTGCCAGCTGCCTTCGGGGAGGGGGCAATCAGCCCCAGCATTTT.

CDR3 protein: CASSLGGRAADTQYF. CDR3 coding DNA: TGTGCCAGCAGTTTAGGCGGGAGGGCCGCTGATACGCAGTATTTT. The rearrangement joins TRBV28 to TRBJ2-3; TRBD2 aligns across 9 bases. V shed 2 bases and J 6 bases; nucleotides not matched to a gene: 6. CDR3 length: 15 residues. In germline, CDR1 is MDHEN, CDR2 SYDVKM.

This clone was recorded a few times. The V call is TRBV18, the J call TRBJ2-2, with TRBD1 as a possible D gene (6 bases). V lost 0 bases, J lost 2 bases, and 13 bases lay in between. The germline V gene encodes CDR1 KGHSH and CDR2 LQKENI. The CDR3 has 17 amino acids. DNA for the CDR3: TGTGCCAGCTCACCACCGGTAGGGGGTGCAAACACCGGGGAGCTGTTTTTT. It encodes CASSPPVGGANTGELFF.

The chain carries TRBV14 and TRBJ1-3; TRBD1 might be the D (6 bases). The ends were cut back, 4 bases at V and 0 bases at J, with 13 bases in the middle. CDR3 length: 16 residues. Germline V CDR1 and CDR2: SGHDN, FVKESK. The CDR3 sequence: CASSPSGQYSGNTIYF. As DNA, the CDR3 is TGTGCCAGCAGCCCATCTGGACAGTACTCTGGAAACACCATATATTTT.

This rearrangement joins TRBV29-1 to TRBJ2-4; TRBD1 matches at 8 bases. Trimming cost V 6 bases and J 6 bases; bases outside gene matches: 4. CDR1 and CDR2 (germline): SQVTM, ANQGSEA. The CDR3 runs 12 residues. The CDR3: CSVAGTGNIQYF. In nucleotides, the CDR3 is TGCAGCGTGGCCGGGACAGGAAACATTCAGTACTTC.

This clone was detected only a few times. The rearrangement links TRBV2 to TRBJ1-1, with 7 bases fitting TRBD1. Germline assignment: CDR1 SNHLY and CDR2 FYNNEI. Germline trimming cut 6 bases from V and 10 bases from J; bases unmatched to any gene: 8. The CDR3 consists of 12 residues. The chain's CDR3 is CASSPGTAGAFF. The CDR3 DNA is TGTGCCAGCAGCCCAGGGACAGCCGGAGCTTTCTTT. The full variable domain, completed using reference TRBV2 and TRBJ1-1, is EPEVTQTPSHQVTQMGQEVILRCVPISNHLYFYWYRQILGQKVEFLVSFYNNEISEKSEIFDDQFSVERPDGSNFTLKIRSTKLEDSAMYFCASSPGTAGAFFGQGTRLTVV.

This chain joins TRBV6-4 and TRBJ2-1, with D perhaps TRBD2 (5 bases). CDR1 and CDR2 from the germline V gene are MRHNA and SNTAGT. The germline V and J ends were trimmed by 0 bases and 0 bases, with 6 bases remaining between them. The length of the CDR3 is 15 residues. This chain's CDR3 is CASSDSAGSYNEQFF. Written as DNA, the CDR3 is TGTGCCAGCAGTGACTCTGCGGGCTCCTACAATGAGCAGTTCTTC.

V and J are TRBV11-2 and TRBJ1-5; D possibly corresponds to TRBD1 (6 bases). With 6 bases removed from V and 8 bases from J, the gap between germline ends came to 17 bases. The germline V gene encodes CDR1 SGHAT and CDR2 FQNNGV. The CDR3 runs 14 residues. The CDR3 here is CASSKTGPLEPQHF. Written as DNA, the CDR3 is TGTGCCAGCAGTAAGACAGGCCCCTTGGAGCCCCAGCATTTT.

This rearrangement joins TRBV11-3 to TRBJ2-1; TRBD2 matches at 9 bases. The V and J ends lost 5 bases and 5 bases, in that order; junction bases with no gene match: 22. Germline CDR1 SGHNT, CDR2 YENEEA. The CDR3 has 20 residues. CDR3 protein: CASSKSRRGLAGASNNEQFF. The DNA for the CDR3 is TGTGCCAGCAGCAAAAGTCGCCGCGGTTTAGCGGGAGCGTCTAACAATGAGCAGTTCTTC.

The chain combines TRBV27 with TRBJ1-4, with TRBD1 matching 9 bases. The CDR3 consists of 14 residues. Per the germline V gene, CDR1 is MNHEY and CDR2 is SMNVEV (reference sequence). Unmatched junction bases numbered 3, after V lost 3 bases and J lost 7 bases. CDR3 sequence: CASSFGTGSEKLFF. The CDR3 DNA sequence: TGTGCCAGCAGTTTCGGGACAGGGTCTGAAAAACTGTTTTTT.

The sample holds one count of this clone. This rearrangement joins TRBV19 to TRBJ2-2; weak D call: TRBD1 (6 bases). The V and J ends lost 6 bases and 4 bases respectively, with 21 bases between them. The CDR3 length is 17 residues. Germline assignment: CDR1 LNHDA and CDR2 SQIVND (reference sequence). The CDR3 loop reads CASRPYEPGQSTGELFF. As DNA, the CDR3 is TGTGCCAGTAGACCTTATGAACCGGGACAATCCACCGGGGAGCTGTTTTTT.

V is TRBV10-1 and J is TRBJ2-3; D remains ambiguous. The CDR3 length is 18 residues. The V gene's germline CDR1 is WNHNN and CDR2 SYGVQD (reference sequence). V was pared by 2 bases and J by 4 bases, with 22 bases between. CDR3: CASSEGFGGSRPPDTQYF. CDR3 coding DNA: TGCGCCAGCAGTGAGGGGTTTGGTGGAAGCAGGCCCCCAGATACGCAGTATTTT.

This clone occurred a few times. The chain has TRBV9 and TRBJ1-2; 7 nucleotides agree with TRBD1. Germline V gives CDR1 SGDLS, CDR2 YYNGEE. This CDR3 is built from 14 residues. V dropped 0 bases and J dropped 13; count of bases not matched to a gene: 12. The CDR3 DNA follows: TGTGCCAGCAGCGTAGACGACAGGGCCCTCTTCAGCACCTTC. Protein sequence: CASSVDDRALFSTF.

The CDR3: CASSVEVNQPQHF. CDR3 bases: TGTGCCAGCAGTGTCGAGGTCAATCAGCCCCAGCATTTT. The chain is built from TRBV2 and TRBJ1-5, with D unclear. Trimming pared 4 bases from V and 3 bases from J, leaving 7 bases between. Germline V CDR1 and CDR2: SNHLY, FYNNEI. The CDR3 sequence is 13 residues long.

The V gene is TRBV30, the J gene TRBJ2-1; 10 nucleotides line up with TRBD2. The germline V gene has CDR1 GTSNPN and CDR2 SVGIG (reference sequence). This CDR3 is 15 amino acids long. V lost 2 bases to trimming and J lost 8 bases; unmatched junction nucleotides: 9. Here the CDR3 DNA reads TGTGCCTGGAGTATAGCGGGAGGAGTAAGGGATGAGCAGTTCTTC. This sequence encodes CAWSIAGGVRDEQFF.

This clone is classed as medium-sized. The gene calls are TRBV10-3 and TRBJ1-5; 8 positions agree with TRBD1. Trimming removed 6 bases from V and 5 bases from J; junction bases left unmatched: 0. The CDR3 has 12 residues. Germline CDR1 and CDR2: ENHRY and SYGVKD. CDR3 loop: CAIRTGDQPQHF. CDR3 nucleotide sequence: TGTGCCATCAGGACAGGGGATCAGCCCCAGCATTTT.

The chain recombines TRBV6-5 with TRBJ1-1; D is unclear. Between the trimmed V and J ends, which lost 7 bases and 7 bases, there was a span of 16 bases. Germline V gene lookup returns CDR1 MNHEY and CDR2 SVGAGI. The CDR3 is 13 amino acids. The CDR3 nucleotides read TGTGCCAGCAAGGGCGGGAGTATGAGTGAAGCTTTCTTT. It codes for CASKGGSMSEAFF.

Here the CDR3 DNA reads TGCGCCAGCAGTGTCCTACAGGGATTTGAGCAGTTCTTC. Translation gives CASSVLQGFEQFF. The chain couples TRBV10-2 to TRBJ2-1, with D tentatively TRBD1 (6 bases). The germline V gene has CDR1 WSHSY and CDR2 SAAADI. The CDR3 is 13 amino acids. V gave up 4 bases and J gave up 9 bases, with 13 bases separating them.

The chain uses TRBV13 and TRBJ1-1, with 7 bases that match TRBD1. V lost 5 bases to trimming and J lost 1 base; unmatched junction nucleotides: 10. In germline, CDR1 is PRHDT, CDR2 FYEKMQ (reference sequence). This CDR3 spans 16 amino acids. CDR3 region: CASSPPHDRENTEAFF. CDR3 DNA sequence: TGTGCCAGCAGCCCTCCCCACGACAGGGAGAACACTGAAGCTTTCTTT. Variable domain in full (rest from reference TRBV13 and TRBJ1-1): AAGVIQSPRHLIKEKRETATLKCYPIPRHDTVYWYQQGPGQDPQFLISFYEKMQSDKGSIPDRFSAQQFSDYHSELNMSSLELGDSALYFCASSPPHDRENTEAFFGQGTRLTVV.

The rearrangement links TRBV7-8 to TRBJ1-5, with a possible D match to TRBD1 (6 bases). There are 15 residues in the CDR3. Germline loops: CDR1 SGHVS, CDR2 FQNEAQ. The V and J ends lost 2 bases and 4 bases respectively, with 12 bases between them. CDR3 in DNA: TGTGCCAGCAGCTTACAGGGGAGTGGGAATCAGCCCCAGCATTTT. Protein sequence: CASSLQGSGNQPQHF.

J is TRBJ2-1 and V is TRBV9; 11 bases match TRBD2. V trimming: 5 bases; J trimming: 7 bases; junction bases outside the gene matches: 8. Germline V lookup: CDR1 SGDLS, CDR2 YYNGEE. The CDR3 contains 15 residues. The CDR3 coding sequence is TGTGCCAGCAGTATAGCGGGAGGGCCAAGGAATGAGCAGTTCTTC. Translated, it gives CASSIAGGPRNEQFF. Complete variable domain (other parts from reference TRBV9 and TRBJ2-1): DSGVTQTPKHLITATGQRVTLRCSPRSGDLSVYWYQQSLDQGLQFLIQYYNGEERAKGNILERFSAQQFPDLHSELNLSSLELGDSALYFCASSIAGGPRNEQFFGPGTRLTVL.

The chain links TRBV6-2 or TRBV6-3 to TRBJ2-1; TRBD2 agrees at 12 bases. Germline assignment: CDR1 MNHEY and CDR2 SVGEGT. The CDR3 length is 18 residues. With V trimmed by 5 bases and J by 0 bases, 8 bases remained unmatched. The CDR3 loop is CASSKGLAGPSSYNEQFF. DNA of the CDR3: TGTGCCAGCAGTAAAGGACTAGCGGGGCCGAGCTCCTACAATGAGCAGTTCTTC.

The chain joins TRBV6-5 to TRBJ2-1; 7 bases map to TRBD1. Germline lookup yields CDR1 MNHEY and CDR2 SVGAGI. The CDR3 is 15 residues long. The ends lost 8 bases at V and 4 bases at J; junction bases unmatched: 11. The CDR3 loop reads CASGAWAGGYNEQFF. CDR3 DNA sequence: TGTGCCAGCGGGGCATGGGCAGGGGGTTACAATGAGCAGTTCTTC.